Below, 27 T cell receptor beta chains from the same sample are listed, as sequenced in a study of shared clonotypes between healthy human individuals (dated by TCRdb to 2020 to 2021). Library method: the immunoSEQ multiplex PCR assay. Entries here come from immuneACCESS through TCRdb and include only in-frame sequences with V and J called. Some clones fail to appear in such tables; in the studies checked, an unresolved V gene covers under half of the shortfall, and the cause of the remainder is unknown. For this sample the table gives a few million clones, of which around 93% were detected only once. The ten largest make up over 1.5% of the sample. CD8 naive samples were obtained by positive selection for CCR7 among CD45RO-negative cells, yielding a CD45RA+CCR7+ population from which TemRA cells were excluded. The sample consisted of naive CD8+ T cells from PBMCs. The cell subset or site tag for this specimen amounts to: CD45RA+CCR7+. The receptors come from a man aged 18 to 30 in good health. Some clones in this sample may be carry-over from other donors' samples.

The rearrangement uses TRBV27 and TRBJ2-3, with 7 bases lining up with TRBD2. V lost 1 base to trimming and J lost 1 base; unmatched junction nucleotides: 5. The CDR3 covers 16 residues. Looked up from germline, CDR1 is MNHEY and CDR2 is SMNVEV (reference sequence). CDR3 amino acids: CASSLLTSSGTDTQYF. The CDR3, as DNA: TGTGCCAGCAGTTTATTGACTAGCAGTGGCACAGATACGCAGTATTTT.

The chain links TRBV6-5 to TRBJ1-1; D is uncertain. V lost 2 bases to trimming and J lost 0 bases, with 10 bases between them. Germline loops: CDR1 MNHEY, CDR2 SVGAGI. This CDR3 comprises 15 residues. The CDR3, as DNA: TGTGCCAGCAGTTACACGGGAAACATGAACACTGAAGCTTTCTTT. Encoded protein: CASSYTGNMNTEAFF.

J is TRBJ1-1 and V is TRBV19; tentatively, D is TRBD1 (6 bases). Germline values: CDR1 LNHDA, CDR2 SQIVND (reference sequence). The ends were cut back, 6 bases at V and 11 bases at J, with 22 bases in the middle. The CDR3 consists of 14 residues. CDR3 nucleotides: TGTGCCAGTAGCTTCCCGGGACATTCCGGCGGGGCTTTCTTT. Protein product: CASSFPGHSGGAFF.

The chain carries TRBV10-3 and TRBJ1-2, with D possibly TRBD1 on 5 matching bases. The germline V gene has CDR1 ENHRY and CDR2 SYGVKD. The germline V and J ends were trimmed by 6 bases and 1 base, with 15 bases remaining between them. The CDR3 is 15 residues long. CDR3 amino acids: CAIRETDKYNYGYTF. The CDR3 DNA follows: TGTGCCATCAGGGAGACAGATAAGTATAACTATGGCTACACCTTC.

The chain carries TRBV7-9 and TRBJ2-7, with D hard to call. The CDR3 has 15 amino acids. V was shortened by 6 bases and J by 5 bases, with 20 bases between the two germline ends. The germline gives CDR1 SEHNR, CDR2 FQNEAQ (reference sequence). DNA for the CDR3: TGTGCCAGCAGTACCCGATCGGGCATAACCCACGAGCAGTACTTC. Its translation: CASSTRSGITHEQYF.

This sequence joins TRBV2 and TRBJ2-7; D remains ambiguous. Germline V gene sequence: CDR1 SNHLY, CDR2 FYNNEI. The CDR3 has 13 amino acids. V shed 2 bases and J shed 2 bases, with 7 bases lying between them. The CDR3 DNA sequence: TGTGCCAGCAGTGAATGGCAGACCTACGAGCAGTACTTC. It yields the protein CASSEWQTYEQYF. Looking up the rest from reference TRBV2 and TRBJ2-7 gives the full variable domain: EPEVTQTPSHQVTQMGQEVILRCVPISNHLYFYWYRQILGQKVEFLVSFYNNEISEKSEIFDDQFSVERPDGSNFTLKIRSTKLEDSAMYFCASSEWQTYEQYFGPGTRLTVT.

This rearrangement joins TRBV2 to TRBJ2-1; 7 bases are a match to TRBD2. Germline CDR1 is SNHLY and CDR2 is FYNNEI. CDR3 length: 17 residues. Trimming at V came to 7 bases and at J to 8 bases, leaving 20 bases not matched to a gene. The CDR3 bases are TGTGCCAGCACCCAACTAGCCGCGGGAGTCAGTACAGATGAGCAGTTCTTC. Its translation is CASTQLAAGVSTDEQFF.

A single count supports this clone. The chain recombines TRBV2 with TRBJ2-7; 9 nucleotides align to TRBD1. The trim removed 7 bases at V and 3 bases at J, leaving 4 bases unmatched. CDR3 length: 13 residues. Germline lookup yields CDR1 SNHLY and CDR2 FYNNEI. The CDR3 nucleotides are TGTGCCAGCACCGGGGACAGGGACTACGAGCAGTACTTC. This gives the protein CASTGDRDYEQYF.

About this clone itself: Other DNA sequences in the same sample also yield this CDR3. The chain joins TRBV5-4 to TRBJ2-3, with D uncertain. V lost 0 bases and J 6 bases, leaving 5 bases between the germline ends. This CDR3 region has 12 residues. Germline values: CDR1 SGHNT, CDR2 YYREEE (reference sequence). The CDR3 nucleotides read TGTGCCAGCAGCTTGGGAGCGGATACGCAGTATTTT. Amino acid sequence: CASSLGADTQYF.

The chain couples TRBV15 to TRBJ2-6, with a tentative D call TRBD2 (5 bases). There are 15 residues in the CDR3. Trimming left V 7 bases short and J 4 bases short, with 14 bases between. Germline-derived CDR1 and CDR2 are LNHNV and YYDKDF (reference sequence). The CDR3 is CATTSTGSGANVLTF. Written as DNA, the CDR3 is TGTGCCACCACTAGTACGGGAAGCGGGGCCAACGTCCTGACTTTC.

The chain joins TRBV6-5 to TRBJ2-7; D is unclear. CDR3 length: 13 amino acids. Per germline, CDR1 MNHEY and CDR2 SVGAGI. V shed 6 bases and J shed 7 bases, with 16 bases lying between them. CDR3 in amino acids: CASSPGGVWEQYF. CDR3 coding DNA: TGTGCCAGCAGCCCCGGTGGGGTCTGGGAGCAGTACTTC.

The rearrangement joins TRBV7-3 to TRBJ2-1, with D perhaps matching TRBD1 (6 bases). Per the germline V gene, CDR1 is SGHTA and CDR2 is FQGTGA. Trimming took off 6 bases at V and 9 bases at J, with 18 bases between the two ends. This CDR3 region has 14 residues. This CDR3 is CASRRTPQGGEQFF. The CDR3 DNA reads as TGTGCCAGCAGACGTACGCCACAGGGTGGTGAGCAGTTCTTC. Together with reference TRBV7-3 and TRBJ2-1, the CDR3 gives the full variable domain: GAGVSQTPSNKVTEKGKYVELRCDPISGHTALYWYRQSLGQGPEFLIYFQGTGAADDSGLPNDRFFAVRPEGSVSTLKIQRTERGDSAVYLCASRRTPQGGEQFFGPGTRLTVL.

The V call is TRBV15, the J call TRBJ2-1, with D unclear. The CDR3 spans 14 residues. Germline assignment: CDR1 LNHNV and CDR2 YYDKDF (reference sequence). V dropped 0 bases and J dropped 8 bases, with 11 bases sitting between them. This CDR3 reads CATSRDRNDYEQFF. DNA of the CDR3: TGTGCCACCAGCAGAGACCGGAATGATTATGAGCAGTTCTTC.

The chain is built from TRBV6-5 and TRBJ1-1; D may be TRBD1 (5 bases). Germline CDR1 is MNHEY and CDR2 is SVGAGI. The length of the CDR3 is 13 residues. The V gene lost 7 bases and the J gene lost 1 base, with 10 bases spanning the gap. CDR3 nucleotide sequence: TGTGCCAGCATTAACGACAGGAACACTGAAGCTTTCTTT. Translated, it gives CASINDRNTEAFF.

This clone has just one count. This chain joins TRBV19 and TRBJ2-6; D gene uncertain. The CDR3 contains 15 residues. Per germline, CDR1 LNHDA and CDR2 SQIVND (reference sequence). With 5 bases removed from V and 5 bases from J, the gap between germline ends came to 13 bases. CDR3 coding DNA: TGTGCCAGTAGTTCGGTCGGTGCCCGGGCCAACGTCCTGACTTTC. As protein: CASSSVGARANVLTF.

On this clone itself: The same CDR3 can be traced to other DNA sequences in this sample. CDR3 DNA sequence: TGCGCCAGCAGCCCCGGGACAGGGGTCTCCTACGAGCAGTACTTC. It encodes CASSPGTGVSYEQYF. The chain is built from TRBV4-3 and TRBJ2-7; TRBD1 agrees at 10 bases. V shed 4 bases and J 0 bases; nucleotides not matched to a gene: 3. This CDR3 comprises 15 residues. Germline values: CDR1 LGHNA, CDR2 YSLEER.

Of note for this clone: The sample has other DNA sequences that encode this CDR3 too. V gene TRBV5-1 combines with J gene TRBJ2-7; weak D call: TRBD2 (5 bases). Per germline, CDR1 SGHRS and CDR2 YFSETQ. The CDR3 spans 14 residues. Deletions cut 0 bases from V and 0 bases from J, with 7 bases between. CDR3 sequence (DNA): TGCGCCAGCAGCTTGGGCGGGTCCTCCTACGAGCAGTACTTC. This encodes CASSLGGSSYEQYF.

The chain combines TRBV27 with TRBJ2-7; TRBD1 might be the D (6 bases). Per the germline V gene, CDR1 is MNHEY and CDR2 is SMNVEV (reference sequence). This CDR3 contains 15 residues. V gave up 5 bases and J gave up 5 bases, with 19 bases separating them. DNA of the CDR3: TGTGCCAGCAGTGCACAGGGAGTTTACTTCCACGAGCAGTACTTC. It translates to CASSAQGVYFHEQYF.

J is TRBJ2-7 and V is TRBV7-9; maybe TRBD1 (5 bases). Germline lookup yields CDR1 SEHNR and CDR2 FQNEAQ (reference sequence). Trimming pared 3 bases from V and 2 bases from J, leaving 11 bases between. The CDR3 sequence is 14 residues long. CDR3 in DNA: TGTGCCAGCAGCTTGGGGCAAGTCCCCTACGAGCAGTACTTC. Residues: CASSLGQVPYEQYF.

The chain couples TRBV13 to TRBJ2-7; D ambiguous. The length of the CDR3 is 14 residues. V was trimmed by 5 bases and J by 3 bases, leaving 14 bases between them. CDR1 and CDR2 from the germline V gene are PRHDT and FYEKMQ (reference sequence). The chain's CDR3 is CASSPNRGGYEQYF. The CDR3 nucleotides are TGTGCCAGCAGCCCCAACAGAGGCGGCTACGAGCAGTACTTC.

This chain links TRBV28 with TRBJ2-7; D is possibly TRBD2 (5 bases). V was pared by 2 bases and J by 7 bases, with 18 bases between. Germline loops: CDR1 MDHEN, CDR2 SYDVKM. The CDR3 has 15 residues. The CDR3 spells CASSLRSGTPGEQYF. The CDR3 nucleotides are TGTGCCAGCAGTTTACGAAGCGGAACCCCCGGGGAGCAGTACTTC.

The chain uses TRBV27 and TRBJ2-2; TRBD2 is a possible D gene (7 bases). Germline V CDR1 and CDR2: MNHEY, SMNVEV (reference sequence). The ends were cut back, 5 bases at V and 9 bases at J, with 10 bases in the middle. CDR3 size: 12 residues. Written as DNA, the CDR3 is TGTGCCAGCAGTGGGGGGGGCCGGGAGCTGTTTTTT. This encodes CASSGGGRELFF.

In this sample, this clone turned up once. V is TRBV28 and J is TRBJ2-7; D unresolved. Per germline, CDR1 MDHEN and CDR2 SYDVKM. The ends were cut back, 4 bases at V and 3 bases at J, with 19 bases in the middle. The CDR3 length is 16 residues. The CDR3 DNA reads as TGTGCCAGCAGTTCCGGCCTAAGCCTGTTGTACTACGAGCAGTACTTC. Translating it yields CASSSGLSLLYYEQYF. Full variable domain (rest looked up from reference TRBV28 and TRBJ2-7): DVKVTQSSRYLVKRTGEKVFLECVQDMDHENMFWYRQDPGLGLRLIYFSYDVKMKEKGDIPEGYSVSREKKERFSLILESASTNQTSMYLCASSSGLSLLYYEQYFGPGTRLTVT.

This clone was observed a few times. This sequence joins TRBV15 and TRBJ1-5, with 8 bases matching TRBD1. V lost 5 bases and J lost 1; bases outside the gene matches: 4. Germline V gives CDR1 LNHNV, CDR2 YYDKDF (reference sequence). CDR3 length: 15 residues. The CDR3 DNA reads TGTGCCACCAGCCCCAGGGGGCTGAGCAATCAGCCCCAGCATTTT. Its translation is CATSPRGLSNQPQHF. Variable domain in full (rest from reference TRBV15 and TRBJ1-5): DAMVIQNPRYQVTQFGKPVTLSCSQTLNHNVMYWYQQKSSQAPKLLFHYYDKDFNNEADTPDNFQSRRPNTSFCFLDIRSPGLGDTAMYLCATSPRGLSNQPQHFGDGTRLSIL.

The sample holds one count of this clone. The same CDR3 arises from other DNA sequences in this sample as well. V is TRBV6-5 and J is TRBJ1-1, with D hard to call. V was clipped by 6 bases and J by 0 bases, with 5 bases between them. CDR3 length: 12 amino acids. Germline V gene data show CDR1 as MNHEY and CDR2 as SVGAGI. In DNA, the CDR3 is TGTGCCAGCAGACAATTGAACACTGAAGCTTTCTTT. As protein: CASRQLNTEAFF.

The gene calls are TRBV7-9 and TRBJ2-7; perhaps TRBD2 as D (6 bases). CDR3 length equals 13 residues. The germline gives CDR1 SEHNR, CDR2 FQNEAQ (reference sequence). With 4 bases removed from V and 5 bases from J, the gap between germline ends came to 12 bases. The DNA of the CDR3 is TGTGCCAGCAGCTCAGCGGGTTCGGACGAGCAGTACTTC. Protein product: CASSSAGSDEQYF. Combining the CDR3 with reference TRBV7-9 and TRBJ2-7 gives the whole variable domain DTGVSQNPRHKITKRGQNVTFRCDPISEHNRLYWYRQTLGQGPEFLTYFQNEAQLEKSRLLSDRFSAERPKGSFSTLEIQRTEQGDSAMYLCASSSAGSDEQYFGPGTRLTVT.

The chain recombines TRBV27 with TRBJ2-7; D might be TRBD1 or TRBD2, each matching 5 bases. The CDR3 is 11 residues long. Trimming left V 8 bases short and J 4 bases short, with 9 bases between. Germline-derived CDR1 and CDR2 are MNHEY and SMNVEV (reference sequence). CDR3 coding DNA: TGTGCCAGCGGGACCCCATACGAGCAGTACTTC. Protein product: CASGTPYEQYF.